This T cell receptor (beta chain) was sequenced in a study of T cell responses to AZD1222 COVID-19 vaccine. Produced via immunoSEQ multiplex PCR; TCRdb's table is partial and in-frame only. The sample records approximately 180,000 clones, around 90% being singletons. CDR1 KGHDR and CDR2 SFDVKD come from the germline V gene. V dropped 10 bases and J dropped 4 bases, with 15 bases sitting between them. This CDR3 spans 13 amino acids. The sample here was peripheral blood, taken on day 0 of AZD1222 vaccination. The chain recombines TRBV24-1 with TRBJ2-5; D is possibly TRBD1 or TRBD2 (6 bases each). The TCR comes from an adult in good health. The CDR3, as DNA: TGTGCCACGGGGGCGGGGTCGTTAGAGACCCAGTACTTC. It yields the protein CATGAGSLETQYF.